This entry features one T cell receptor beta chain sequence. The sample originates from a study of blood T cell repertoires in COVID-19. Study-wide context: The samples span acute and convalescent COVID-19 from the United States, Italy and Spain.

This CDR3 region has 16 residues. Germline CDR1 and CDR2: ENHRY and SYGVKD. V lost 3 bases and J lost 0; bases outside the gene matches: 3. In the authors' workflow: Estimated nucleated cell counts came from reference gene primer amplification. Clones were read by immunoSEQ multiplex PCR, and TCRdb kept only the in-frame ones, dropping some. That table supplies the V and J calls and clone size; D and trimming were determined from the DNA. The sample lists under 60,000 clones, approximately 80% seen once, with roughly a fifth in the top ten. This clonotype was obtained from a human donor with active or convalescent COVID-19. The donor label of this sample is uncertain. The specimen sequenced was peripheral blood. The chain couples TRBV10-3 to TRBJ2-7, with 12 bases matching TRBD2. CDR3 in DNA: TGTGCCATCAGTGACCCGACTAGCGGGAGCTCCTACGAGCAGTACTTC. Its translation is CAISDPTSGSSYEQYF.